This T cell receptor beta chain is from a study of T cells in Graves' hyperthyroidism and ophthalmopathy. This CDR3 region has 14 residues. This clonotype was found many times. The junction departs from germline at one end; a sequencing error may be responsible. Authors of the study amplified TCR beta CDR3 regions from RNA transcripts. A set of HTBI primers served as the primers for a first-round RT-PCR of the TCR CDR3. TCRdb re-analysed the multiplex PCR reads in MiXCR, keeping a single row per CDR3 protein. The table includes about half a million distinct CDR3 sequences, roughly 25% detected once. Enrolled ophthalmopathy patients presented with a Clinical Activity Score of at least 3, a NOSPECS grade of at least 4, and disease duration under 3 months. Not enrolled were patients with uncontrolled infection, other autoimmune disease, pregnancy or lactation. Each diagnosis drew on symptoms, thyroxine, TRAb, thyroid ultrasound and orbital computed tomography findings.

This receptor was obtained from a woman aged 30 to 39 with Graves' ophthalmopathy. Material: blood. This chain joins TRBV12-3 or TRBV12-4 and TRBJ1-1, with D tentatively TRBD1 (5 bases). This chain's CDR3 is CASGATALNTEASF. DNA of the CDR3: TGTGCCAGCGGGGCGACAGCGTTGAACACTGAAGCTTCCTTT.